This T cell receptor beta chain was captured in a study of cytomegalovirus exposure and HLA in healthy donors. Points from the study as a whole: CMV antigen specificity of a few CMV-associated chains was confirmed in vitro.

PCR used 60 Vbeta primers and 13 Jbeta primers. Sequencing was performed with immunoSEQ multiplex PCR; in TCRdb, only in-frame clones are kept and a portion is missing. The repertoire holds some 130,000 clones, around three quarters seen once, with 6.5% in the top ten. The CDR3 covers 15 residues. From germline, CDR1 is SGDLS and CDR2 YYNGEE. Trimming pared 0 bases from V and 3 bases from J, leaving 13 bases between. Concerning this clone itself: Antigen: not known.

The sample consisted of PBMCs. This chain links TRBV9 with TRBJ2-7; no definite D call. This receptor was taken from a middle-aged man in good health and CMV-seropositive. Written as DNA, the CDR3 is TGTGCCAGCAGCGTAGGGCTGGGCTTAGACTACGAGCAGTACTTC. As protein: CASSVGLGLDYEQYF.